The source of this T cell receptor (beta chain) is a study of technical replicates of blood from several donors. Profiled with immunoSEQ multiplex PCR; TCRdb holds only in-frame clones, not every one. The table lists around 53,000 clones, approximately 90% of them singletons, with less than 5% in the top ten. In germline, CDR1 is LGHNT, CDR2 FRNRAP. V lost 1 base, J lost 5 bases, and 12 bases stayed unmatched. The CDR3 sequence is 17 residues long. This sequence was found in a human donor in good health. Some clones in this sample may be carry-over from other donors' samples. The chain couples TRBV12-5 to TRBJ1-1, with 8 bases aligning to TRBD1. The specimen was PBMCs. In DNA, the CDR3 is TGTGCTAGTGGTTTGGATACCATACAGGGGGGACTGACTGAAGCTTTCTTT. This sequence encodes CASGLDTIQGGLTEAFF.